Reported below is one T cell receptor beta chain. Antigen unknown. Treatment specified: around 19 received Ad26.COV2.S at low or high dose, single or two shots; 5 received placebo; per-sample allocation not given. Samples analyzed were those drawn on day 63 after the first vaccine or placebo injection. This record belongs to a study of Ad26.COV2.S vaccination and SARS-CoV-2 variants. Produced via immunoSEQ multiplex PCR; TCRdb's table is partial and in-frame only. The sample contains a few hundred thousand clones, about 91% of which appear only once. The V gene lost 6 bases and the J gene lost 7 bases, with 15 bases spanning the gap. Germline-derived CDR1 and CDR2 are MDHEN and SYDVKM. The length of the CDR3 is 14 residues. Broader study findings: There was a possibility that the TCR breadth and depth analyses underestimated total T cell responses.

J is TRBJ1-4 and V is TRBV28, with TRBD1 as a possible D gene (5 bases). The sample in question was peripheral blood, obtained in a trial of Ad26.COV2.S vaccine versus placebo. The receptor comes from a person between 18 and 65 years old who received the Ad26.COV2.S COVID-19 vaccine or a placebo. The CDR3 DNA reads TGTGCCAGCAGCCCGGGGGGTCGGAGTGAAAAACTGTTTTTT. Amino acid sequence: CASSPGGRSEKLFF.